The rows below give T cell receptor beta chains drawn from one sample of a study of cytomegalovirus exposure and HLA in healthy donors. Sequenced by immunoSEQ multiplex PCR; TCRdb stores in-frame clones only, minus some. Its table records some 130,000 clones. Material for sequencing was PBMCs. These receptors originate from a man aged 18 to 30 in good health and CMV-seronegative. CDR3s include the opening cysteine and the closing phenylalanine or tryptophan. A D gene is named only where the DNA matches it firmly.

>TRBV9|TRBJ2-3|-
CASGRDFYTQYF
TGTGCCAGCGGTCGGGACTTCTATACGCAGTATTTT
>TRBV5-5|TRBJ2-6|-
CASSHRVLNSGANVLTF
TGTGCCAGCAGCCACCGGGTTCTCAACTCTGGGGCCAACGTCCTGACTTTC
>TRBV12-5|TRBJ2-2|TRBD2
CASGLLAGATGELFF
TGTGCTAGTGGCTTACTAGCGGGAGCAACCGGGGAGCTGTTTTTT
>TRBV10-3|TRBJ1-1|-
CAISESIGRMNTEAFF
TGTGCCATCAGTGAGTCGATTGGGAGGATGAACACTGAAGCTTTCTTT
>TRBV10-3|TRBJ2-2|TRBD2
CAISVSSGGSTGELFF
TGTGCCATCAGTGTTTCTAGCGGGGGGAGCACCGGGGAGCTGTTTTTT
>TRBV5-1|TRBJ1-1|TRBD1
CASAGTGANTEAFF
TGCGCCAGCGCAGGGACAGGGGCGAACACTGAAGCTTTCTTT
>TRBV25-1|TRBJ1-5|TRBD1
CASSGGTGLNQPQHF
TGTGCCAGCAGTGGCGGGACAGGCCTCAATCAGCCCCAGCATTTT
>TRBV15|TRBJ2-2|-
CATSRDGSRAITGELFF
TGTGCCACCAGCAGAGATGGTAGCAGGGCGATCACCGGGGAGCTGTTTTTT
>TRBV11-3|TRBJ1-6|-
CASSRGGVGSPLHF
TGTGCCAGCAGTCGGGGCGGGGTTGGTTCACCCCTCCACTTT
>TRBV7-2|TRBJ2-7|-
CASSLPPYEQYF
TGTGCCAGCAGCCTCCCCCCCTACGAGCAGTACTTC
>TRBV30|TRBJ1-1|-
CAWRTGNGPQAFF
TGTGCCTGGAGAACAGGCAACGGGCCTCAAGCTTTCTTT
>TRBV6-5|TRBJ2-7|-
CASSYSDTSYEQYF
TGTGCCAGCAGTTACTCGGACACCTCCTACGAGCAGTACTTC
>TRBV5-5|TRBJ1-4|-
CASSSGQITVEKLFF
TGTGCCAGCAGCTCTGGACAGATAACGGTGGAAAAACTGTTTTTT
>TRBV2|TRBJ1-3|-
CASSDMSGNTIYF
TGTGCCAGCAGTGATATGTCCGGAAACACCATATATTTT
>TRBV9|TRBJ2-7|-
CASSVEPAGSYEQYF
TGTGCCAGCAGCGTAGAGCCGGCGGGGTCCTACGAGCAGTACTTC
>TRBV7-9|TRBJ2-7|TRBD1
CASSSGQGSYEQYF
TGTGCCAGCAGCTCGGGACAGGGGTCCTACGAGCAGTACTTC
>TRBV28|TRBJ1-4|TRBD1
CASSFSGTGEEKLFF
TGTGCCAGCAGTTTTTCGGGGACAGGGGAAGAAAAACTGTTTTTT
>TRBV19|TRBJ1-4|-
CASSTVATNEKLFF
TGTGCCAGTAGCACAGTTGCAACTAATGAAAAACTGTTTTTT
>TRBV4-2|TRBJ2-5|TRBD2
CASSQVGGETQYF
TGTGCCAGCAGCCAAGTCGGGGGGGAGACCCAGTACTTC
>TRBV18|TRBJ1-5|TRBD1
CASSPTSITGTGVNQPQHF
TGTGCCAGCTCCCCGACCTCGATAACCGGGACAGGGGTCAATCAGCCCCAGCATTTT
>TRBV25-1|TRBJ2-1|-
CASSVDPSYNEQFF
TGTGCCAGCAGTGTAGATCCCTCCTACAATGAGCAGTTCTTC
>TRBV2|TRBJ2-5|-
CASRGGQETQYF
TGTGCCAGCCGAGGCGGGCAAGAGACCCAGTACTTC
>TRBV9|TRBJ1-1|-
CASSVADSGLYTEAFF
TGTGCCAGCAGCGTAGCTGATTCAGGGCTGTACACTGAAGCTTTCTTT
>TRBV25-1|TRBJ2-3|-
CASSATGSSTDTQYF
TGTGCCAGCAGTGCTACAGGATCTAGCACAGATACGCAGTATTTT
>TRBV7-2|TRBJ2-1|-
CASSLGRMVAAERRNEQFF
TGTGCCAGCAGCTTAGGGCGGATGGTGGCGGCTGAACGACGCAATGAGCAGTTCTTC
>TRBV4-3|TRBJ2-1|TRBD2
CASSQEPSGSHEQFF
TGCGCCAGCAGCCAAGAACCTAGCGGGAGCCATGAGCAGTTCTTC
>TRBV7-3|TRBJ1-6|-
CASSEGGGVPLHF
TGTGCCAGCAGCGAAGGAGGGGGGGTGCCCCTCCACTTT
>TRBV28|TRBJ1-1|-
CASSITPPGLAGTEAFF
TGTGCCAGCAGTATCACCCCCCCGGGACTGGCGGGCACTGAAGCTTTCTTT
>TRBV27|TRBJ2-7|-
CASSYREGYEQYF
TGTGCCAGCAGTTACAGGGAAGGGTACGAGCAGTACTTC
>TRBV9|TRBJ2-7|-
CASSPRGSGLSYEQYF
TGTGCCAGCAGCCCCCGGGGTAGCGGACTATCCTACGAGCAGTACTTC
>TRBV5-6|TRBJ2-5|TRBD1
CASRHGTGIWETQYF
TGTGCCAGCAGGCACGGGACAGGGATTTGGGAGACCCAGTACTTC
>TRBV7-9|TRBJ2-2|-
CASQNREKTGELFF
TGTGCCAGCCAAAACCGGGAGAAAACCGGGGAGCTGTTTTTT
>TRBV7-2|TRBJ1-6|TRBD1
CASSSPRTGGKSPLHF
TGTGCCAGCAGCTCCCCGAGGACAGGGGGAAAATCACCCCTCCACTTT
>TRBV7-9|TRBJ2-7|-
CASVQGNEQYF
TGTGCCAGCGTCCAGGGGAACGAGCAGTACTTC
>TRBV6-5|TRBJ1-4|-
CASSSGGGIEKLFF
TGTGCCAGCAGTTCAGGAGGTGGGATTGAAAAACTGTTTTTT
>TRBV15|TRBJ2-1|TRBD1
CATRIRQGSYNEQFF
TGTGCCACCAGGATCAGACAGGGGTCCTACAATGAGCAGTTCTTC
>TRBV7-2|TRBJ2-1|-
CASSLLAAYNEQFF
TGTGCCAGCAGCCTACTAGCAGCCTACAATGAGCAGTTCTTC
>TRBV7-3|TRBJ1-3|TRBD1
CASRPTGGNTIYF
TGTGCCAGCAGGCCAACAGGGGGGAACACCATATATTTT
>TRBV13|TRBJ2-5|-
CASSFPGGSGETQYF
TGTGCCAGCAGCTTTCCCGGGGGTAGCGGAGAGACCCAGTACTTC
>TRBV6-5|TRBJ1-2|TRBD1
CASGQGFHGYTF
TGTGCCAGCGGACAGGGTTTTCATGGCTACACCTTC
>TRBV19|TRBJ2-7|-
CASSIAPGYEQYF
TGTGCCAGTAGTATAGCCCCAGGCTACGAGCAGTACTTC
>TRBV4-3|TRBJ1-2|-
CASSGALGGYTF
TGCGCCAGCAGCGGGGCTTTGGGGGGCTACACCTTC
>TRBV9|TRBJ1-1|-
CASSPGGSGTEAFF
TGTGCCAGCAGCCCCGGGGGTTCGGGAACTGAAGCTTTCTTT
>TRBV11-3|TRBJ2-7|TRBD1
CASSLFRDRSYEQYF
TGTGCCAGCAGCCTTTTCCGGGACAGATCCTACGAGCAGTACTTC
>TRBV10-3|TRBJ2-1|-
CAISESPRQANEQFF
TGTGCCATCAGTGAATCCCCCCGACAGGCCAATGAGCAGTTCTTC
>TRBV5-5|TRBJ2-7|-
CASSFGLRQVGTYEQYF
TGTGCCAGCAGCTTTGGACTTCGACAGGTGGGGACCTACGAGCAGTACTTC
>TRBV10-3|TRBJ1-1|-
CAISESGGWGGDNTEAFF
TGTGCCATCAGTGAGTCGGGGGGTTGGGGAGGGGATAACACTGAAGCTTTCTTT
>TRBV11-2|TRBJ2-2|-
CASSFSSPGELFF
TGTGCCAGCAGCTTTTCGTCTCCCGGGGAGCTGTTTTTT
>TRBV19|TRBJ1-5|-
CASTPRRGVRNQPQHF
TGTGCCAGTACCCCCCGACGCGGGGTACGAAATCAGCCCCAGCATTTT
>TRBV7-6|TRBJ2-3|TRBD2
CASSLGTSGISTDTQYF
TGTGCCAGCAGCTTAGGTACTAGCGGGATAAGCACAGATACGCAGTATTTT
>TRBV4-3|TRBJ1-1|-
CASSQDPGFETEAFF
TGCGCCAGCAGCCAAGATCCGGGTTTTGAAACTGAAGCTTTCTTT
>TRBV28|TRBJ1-2|TRBD1
CASSSSGTEDYGYTF
TGTGCCAGCAGTTCGTCCGGGACAGAGGACTATGGCTACACCTTC